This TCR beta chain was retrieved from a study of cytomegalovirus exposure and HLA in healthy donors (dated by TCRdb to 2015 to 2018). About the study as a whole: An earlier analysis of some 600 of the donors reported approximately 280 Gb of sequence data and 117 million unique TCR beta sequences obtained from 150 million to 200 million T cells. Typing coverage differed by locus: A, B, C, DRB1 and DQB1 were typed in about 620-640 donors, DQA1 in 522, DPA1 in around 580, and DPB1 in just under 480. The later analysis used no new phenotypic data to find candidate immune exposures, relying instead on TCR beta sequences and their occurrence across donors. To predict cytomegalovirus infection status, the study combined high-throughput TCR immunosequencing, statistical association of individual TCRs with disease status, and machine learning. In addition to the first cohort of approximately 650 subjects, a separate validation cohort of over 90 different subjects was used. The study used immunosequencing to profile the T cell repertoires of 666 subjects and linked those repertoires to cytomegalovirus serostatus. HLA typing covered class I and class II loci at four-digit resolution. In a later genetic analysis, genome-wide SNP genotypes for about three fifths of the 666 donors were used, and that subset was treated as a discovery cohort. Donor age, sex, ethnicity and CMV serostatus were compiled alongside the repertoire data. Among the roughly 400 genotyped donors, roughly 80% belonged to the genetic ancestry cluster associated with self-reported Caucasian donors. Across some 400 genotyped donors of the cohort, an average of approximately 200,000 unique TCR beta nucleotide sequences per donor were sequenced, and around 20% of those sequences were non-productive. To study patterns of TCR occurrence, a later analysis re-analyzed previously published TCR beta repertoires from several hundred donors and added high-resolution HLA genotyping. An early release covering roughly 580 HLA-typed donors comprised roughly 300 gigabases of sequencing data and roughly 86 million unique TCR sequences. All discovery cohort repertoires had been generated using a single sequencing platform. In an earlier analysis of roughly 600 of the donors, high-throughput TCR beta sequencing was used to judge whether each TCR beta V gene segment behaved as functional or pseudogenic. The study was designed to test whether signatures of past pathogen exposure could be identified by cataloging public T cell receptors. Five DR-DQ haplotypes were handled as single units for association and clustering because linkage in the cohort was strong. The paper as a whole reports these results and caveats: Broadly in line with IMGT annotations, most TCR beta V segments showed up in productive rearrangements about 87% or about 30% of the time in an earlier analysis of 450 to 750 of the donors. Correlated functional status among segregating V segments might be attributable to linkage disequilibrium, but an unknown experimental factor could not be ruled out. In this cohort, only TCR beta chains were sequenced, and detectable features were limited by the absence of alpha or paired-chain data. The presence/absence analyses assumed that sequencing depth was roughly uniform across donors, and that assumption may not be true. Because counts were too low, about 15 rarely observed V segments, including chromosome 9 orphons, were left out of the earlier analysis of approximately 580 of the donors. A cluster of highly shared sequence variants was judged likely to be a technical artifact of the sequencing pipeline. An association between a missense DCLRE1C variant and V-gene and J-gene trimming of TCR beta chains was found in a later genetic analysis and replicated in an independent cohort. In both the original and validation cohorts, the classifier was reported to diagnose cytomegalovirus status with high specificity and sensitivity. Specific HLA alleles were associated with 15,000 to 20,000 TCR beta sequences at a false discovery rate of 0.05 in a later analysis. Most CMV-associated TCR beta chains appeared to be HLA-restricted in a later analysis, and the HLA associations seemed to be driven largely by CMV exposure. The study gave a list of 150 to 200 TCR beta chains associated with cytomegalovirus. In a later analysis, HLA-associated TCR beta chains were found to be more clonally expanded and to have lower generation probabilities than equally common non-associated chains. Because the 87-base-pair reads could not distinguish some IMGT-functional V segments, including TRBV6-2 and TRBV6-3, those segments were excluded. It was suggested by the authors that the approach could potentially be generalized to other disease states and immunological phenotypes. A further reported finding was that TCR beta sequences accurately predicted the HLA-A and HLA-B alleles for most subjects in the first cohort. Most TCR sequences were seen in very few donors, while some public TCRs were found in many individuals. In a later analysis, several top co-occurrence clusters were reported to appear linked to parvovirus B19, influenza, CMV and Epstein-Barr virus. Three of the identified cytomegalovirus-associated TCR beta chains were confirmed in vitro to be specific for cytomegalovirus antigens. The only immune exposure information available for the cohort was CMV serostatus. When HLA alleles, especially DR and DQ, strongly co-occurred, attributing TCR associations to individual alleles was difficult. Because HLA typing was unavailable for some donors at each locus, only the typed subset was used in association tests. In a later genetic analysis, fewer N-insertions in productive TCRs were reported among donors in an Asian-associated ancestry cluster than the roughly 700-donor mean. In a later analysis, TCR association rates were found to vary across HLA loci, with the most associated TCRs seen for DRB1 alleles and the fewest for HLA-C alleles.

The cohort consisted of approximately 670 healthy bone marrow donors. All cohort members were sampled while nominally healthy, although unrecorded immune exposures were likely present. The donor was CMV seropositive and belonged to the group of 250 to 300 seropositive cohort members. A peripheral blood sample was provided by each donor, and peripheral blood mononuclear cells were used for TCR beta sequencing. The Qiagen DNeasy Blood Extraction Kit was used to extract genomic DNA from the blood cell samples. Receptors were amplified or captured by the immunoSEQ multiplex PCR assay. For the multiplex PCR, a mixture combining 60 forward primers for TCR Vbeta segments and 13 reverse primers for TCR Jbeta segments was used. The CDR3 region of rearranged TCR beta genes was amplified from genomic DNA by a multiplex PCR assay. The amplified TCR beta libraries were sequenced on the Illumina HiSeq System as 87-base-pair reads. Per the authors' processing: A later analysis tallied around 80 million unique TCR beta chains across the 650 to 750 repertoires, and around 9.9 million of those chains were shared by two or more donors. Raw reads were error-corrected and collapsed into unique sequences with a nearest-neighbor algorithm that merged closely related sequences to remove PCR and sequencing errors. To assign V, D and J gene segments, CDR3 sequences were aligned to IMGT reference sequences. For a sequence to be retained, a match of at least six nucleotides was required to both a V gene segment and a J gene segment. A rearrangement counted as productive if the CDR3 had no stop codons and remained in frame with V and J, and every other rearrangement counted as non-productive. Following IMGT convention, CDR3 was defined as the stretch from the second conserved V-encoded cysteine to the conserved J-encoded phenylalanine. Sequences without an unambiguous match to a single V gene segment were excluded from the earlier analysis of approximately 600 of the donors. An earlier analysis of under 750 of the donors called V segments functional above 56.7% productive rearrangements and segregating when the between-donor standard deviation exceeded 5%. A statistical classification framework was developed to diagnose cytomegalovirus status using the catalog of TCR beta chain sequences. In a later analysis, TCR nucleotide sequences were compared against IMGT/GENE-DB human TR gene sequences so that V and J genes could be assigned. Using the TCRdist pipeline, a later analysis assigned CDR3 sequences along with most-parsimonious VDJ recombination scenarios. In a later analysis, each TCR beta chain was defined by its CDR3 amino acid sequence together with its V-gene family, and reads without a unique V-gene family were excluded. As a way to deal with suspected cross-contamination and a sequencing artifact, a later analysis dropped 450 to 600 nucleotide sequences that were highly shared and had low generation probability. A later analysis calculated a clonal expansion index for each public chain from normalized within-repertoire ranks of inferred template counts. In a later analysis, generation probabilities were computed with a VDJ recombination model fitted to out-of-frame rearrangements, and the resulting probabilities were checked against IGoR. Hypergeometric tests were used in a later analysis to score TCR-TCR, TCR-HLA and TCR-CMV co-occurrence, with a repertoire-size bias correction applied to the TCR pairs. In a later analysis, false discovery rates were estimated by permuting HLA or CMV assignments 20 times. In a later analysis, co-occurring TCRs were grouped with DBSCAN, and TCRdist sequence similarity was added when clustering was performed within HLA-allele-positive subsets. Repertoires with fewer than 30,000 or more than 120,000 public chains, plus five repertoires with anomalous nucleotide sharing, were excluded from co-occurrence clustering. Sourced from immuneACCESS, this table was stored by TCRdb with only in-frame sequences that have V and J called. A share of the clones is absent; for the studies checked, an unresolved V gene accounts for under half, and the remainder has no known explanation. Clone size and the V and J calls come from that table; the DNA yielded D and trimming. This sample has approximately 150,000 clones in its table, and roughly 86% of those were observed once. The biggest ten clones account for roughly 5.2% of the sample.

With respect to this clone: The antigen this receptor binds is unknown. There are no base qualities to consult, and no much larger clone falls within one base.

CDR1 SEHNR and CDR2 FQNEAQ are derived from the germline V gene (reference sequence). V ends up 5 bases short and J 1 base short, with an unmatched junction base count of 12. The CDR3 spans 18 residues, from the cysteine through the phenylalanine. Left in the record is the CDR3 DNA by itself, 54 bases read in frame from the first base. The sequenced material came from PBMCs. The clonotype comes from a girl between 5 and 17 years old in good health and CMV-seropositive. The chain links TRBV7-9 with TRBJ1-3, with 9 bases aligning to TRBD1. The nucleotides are TGTGCCAGCAGCCTTAACTCCCGAGGGACAGGGTCTGGAAACACCATATATTTT. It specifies CASSLNSRGTGSGNTIYF.